This TCR beta chain was observed in a study of blood T cell repertoires in COVID-19. Germline loops: CDR1 LGHDT, CDR2 YNNKEL (reference sequence). The trim removed 0 bases at V and 9 bases at J, leaving 5 bases unmatched. The CDR3 loop spans 15 amino acids. It was during active infection that Seattle patients were enrolled and then longitudinally followed. Clones were sequenced by immunoSEQ multiplex PCR, and TCRdb holds only the in-frame ones, with some missing. The data contain approximately 400,000 clones, approximately 90% of them singletons. This sequence originates from a woman in her forties or fifties with COVID-19, enrolled during active disease. Sequences were obtained from peripheral blood. The chain carries TRBV3-1 (or the pseudogene TRBV3-2) and TRBJ1-6; the match to TRBD1 covers 7 bases. The CDR3 sequence: CASSQDTGQFSPLHF. Written as DNA, the CDR3 is TGTGCCAGCAGCCAAGATACGGGACAGTTTTCACCCCTCCACTTT.